This TCR beta chain appears in the sequencing data of a study of blood T cell repertoires in COVID-19. On the study more broadly: The origin of the acute and convalescent COVID-19 samples was the United States, Italy and Spain. PBMCs, B-cell-depleted T cells, or T cells were the source of the cDNA or gDNA that made up the material.

Original processing methods: How many nucleated cells were present was estimated from reference gene primer amplification. The assay was immunoSEQ multiplex PCR, and TCRdb's table has in-frame clones only and misses some. V and J calls plus clone size are reproduced from that table; the DNA served to infer D and trimming. The sample consists of roughly 230,000 clones, 84% of them appearing once. While infection was still active, Seattle patients were enrolled and then followed longitudinally. In germline, CDR1 is LGHDT, CDR2 YNNKEL (reference sequence). The V gene lost 5 bases and the J gene lost 1 base, with 11 bases spanning the gap. The CDR3 has 14 residues.

Specimen: peripheral blood. The clonotype originates from a woman of 80 years or more with COVID-19, enrolled during active disease. V and J are TRBV3-1 (or the pseudogene TRBV3-2) and TRBJ1-1; D remains ambiguous. The CDR3 DNA reads TGTGCCAGCAGCTCCCAGGACTCGAACACTGAAGCTTTCTTT. Protein sequence: CASSSQDSNTEAFF.